The T cell receptor (beta chain) described here comes from a study of T cell repertoires in cytomegalovirus infection (dated by TCRdb to 2018 to 2020). Background on the whole study: Peptide stimulations targeted recently identified HLA-C-restricted CMV epitopes, whose presentation resists viral immunomodulation, together with well-studied HLA-B-restricted epitopes. The HLA type of each donor mattered for the analysis, because public TCR beta signatures pointed to carriage of CMV infection along with the matching HLA type. The investigation overall reported the following: Carriers of CMV infection plus the relevant HLA type were discriminated by the cumulative frequency of public TCR beta family members in the study cohort and in an independent approximately 400-donor cohort. The ex vivo response was dominated by HLA-C-restricted CMV-specific TCR beta clonotypes, which also provided the single most frequent clonotype in two of eight donors.

Interpreted using the paper, the treatment or condition label stands for: in vitro stimulation with specific CMV peptide epitopes to enrich CMV-specific T cells. TCRdb names Illumina HiSeq 1500 as the instrument used. TCRdb redid the processing of the public reads, applying fastp at Q25 and MiXCR, and retained in-frame beta chains. Rows are unified per CDR3 protein, each entry keeping the most common DNA and genes. In this sample the table shows approximately 770,000 distinct CDR3 sequences, almost 30% of which occur a single time. Jointly, the top ten make up roughly 13% of the sample. With respect to this clonotype: This clone's antigen is unknown. One base away there is no much larger clone; base qualities are not given.

Clipping removes 1 base from V and 3 bases from J, with 4 as the unmatched junction base count. The CDR3 has 16 amino acids, counting the end cysteine and phenylalanine. CDR3 DNA is the only sequence kept; it has 48 bases, read in frame from the first base. Per the germline V gene (reference sequence), SGHKS is the CDR1 and YYEKEE is the CDR2. The source was cultured CD8+ T cells from PBMCs, collected from culture after CMV antigen stimulation. The V and J segments used are TRBV5-5 and TRBJ2-5; the junction holds 12 bases that match TRBD2. The receptor was derived from a human donor in good health (CMV status not recorded). Some clones in this sample may be carry-over from other donors' samples. The DNA sequence is as follows: TGTGCCAGCAGCTTGCGAAGGACTAGCGGGAAAGAGACCCAGTACTTC. This encodes CASSLRRTSGKETQYF.